One T cell receptor beta chain is described in this entry. The table came from immunoSEQ multiplex PCR; TCRdb's copy has only in-frame clones and leaves some out. The profile covers about 430,000 clones, with approximately 91% appearing a single time and 1.4% to 1.5% taken by the ten largest. This CDR3 is built from 14 residues. The V and J ends lost 0 bases and 3 bases respectively, with 8 bases between them. CDR1 LGHNA and CDR2 YNFKEQ come from the germline V gene. This sample is drawn from a study of blood T cell repertoires in COVID-19. Study-wide context: Samples taken during acute and convalescent COVID-19 were collected in the United States, Italy and Spain.

The sequenced material came from PBMCs or T cells enriched from blood (not recorded which). The origin of this receptor is a woman between 18 and 29 years old who had been exposed to COVID-19. The chain joins TRBV4-2 to TRBJ1-2, with D perhaps matching TRBD1 (5 bases). The chain's CDR3 is CASSQEPTDYGYTF. The CDR3 DNA is TGTGCCAGCAGCCAAGAGCCGACAGACTATGGCTACACCTTC.